This T cell receptor beta chain was profiled in a study of Ad26.COV2.S vaccination and SARS-CoV-2 variants (TCRdb year 2021). Describing the broader study: Donors in the vaccine arm were drawn from COV1001, a phase I-IIa trial of Ad26.COV2.S in healthy adults that was multicentre, randomized, double-blind and placebo-controlled. Dosing of Ad26.COV2.S was intramuscular, at either 5x10^10 or 1x10^11 viral particles, delivered as one shot or as two shots spaced 56 days apart. Blinding of investigators to trial group allocation was maintained during experiments and outcome assessment. Sequencing of the TCRbeta repertoire served to evaluate the specificity and breadth of SARS-CoV-2-reactive T cell receptors following Ad26.COV2.S vaccination. A total of 32 samples were included in the TCR-sequenced set, comprising around 19 Ad26.COV2.S vaccine recipients, 5 placebo recipients and 8 SARS-CoV-2 convalescent individuals. Trial participants were randomized into five groups of five: low-dose or high-dose Ad26.COV2.S given once or twice, or placebo on both occasions.

The label giving this sample's treatment or condition can be read as: 19 received Ad26.COV2.S at low or high dose, single or two shots; several received placebo; per-sample allocation not given. For vaccine and placebo recipients, the sequenced repertoires came from samples collected on day 63 after the first injection. Cohort 1b enrolled some 25 adults aged 18-55 years at a single site in Boston, USA, between 29 July and 7 August 2020. Ad26.COV2.S consisted of a replication-incompetent adenovirus type 26 vector by which a prefusion-stabilized SARS-CoV-2 spike protein from the original Wuhan strain was expressed. Concerning this clone itself: The antigen it binds to is not known. Within one base of it there is no much larger clone, and no base qualities were kept.

Points the paper makes about the study in general: Vaccine and placebo recipients had comparable non-spike TCR breadth, which fits with the vaccine containing only spike. After vaccination, spike-specific CD8+ and CD4+ T cell responses were reported to show substantial breadth. The study lacked the statistical power to compare responses across vaccine doses or regimens. The authors noted that the TCR breadth and depth analyses may have underestimated total T cell responses. Spike-specific TCR breadth was higher in Ad26.COV2.S recipients than in placebo recipients (P = 0.0014).

The immunoSEQ Assay was the method used to sequence TCRbeta CDR3 regions. After extraction, genomic DNA underwent amplification by bias-controlled multiplex PCR, followed by high-throughput sequencing. The paper's processing steps were these. To quantify the absolute abundance of each unique TCRbeta CDR3 region, sequences were collapsed and filtered. Usable DNA was measured by amplifying reference genes present in all nucleated cells, and TCRbeta template counts were normalized to that usable DNA to estimate T cell fraction. Repertoire TCRs were annotated as SARS-CoV-2-specific when V gene, CDR3 amino acid sequence and J gene were exactly matched to a known reactive TCR set. MIRA supplied the reference SARS-CoV-2 TCR set, which was filtered for enrichment in COVID-19-positive ImmuneCODE repertoires so that public or cross-reactive TCRs were removed. Using the MIRA antigens, annotated TCRs were further analysed by specific ORF or by position within an ORF. Depth was the summed frequency of annotated unique rearrangements, while breadth was defined as annotated unique rearrangements over total unique productive rearrangements. Group comparisons of TCR breadth used two-sided Wilcoxon rank-sum tests. TCRdb's version of the immuneACCESS table is confined to in-frame rearrangements and falls short of the full clone set. An unresolved V gene accounts for under half of the shortfall where checked; the remainder is of unknown origin. V, J and clone size are those of that table, while D and trimming were read from the DNA. For this sample the table gives about 680,000 clones, of which about 90% were detected only once. The top ten constitute nearly 1.5% of the sample.

The receptor's source is a person between 18 and 59 years old who received the Ad26.COV2.S COVID-19 vaccine or a placebo. The sample consisted of peripheral blood, taken in a trial of Ad26.COV2.S vaccine versus placebo.

The CDR3 protein sequence reads: CASSQWDLNTGELFF. Read as DNA, the sequence is TGTGCCAGCAGCCAATGGGACCTGAACACCGGGGAGCTGTTTTTT. This sequence uses TRBV4-2 and TRBJ2-2; the D element might be TRBD1 or TRBD2, as each aligns at 5 bases. The germline V gene provides CDR1 LGHNA and CDR2 YNFKEQ. The V and J ends are trimmed by 2 bases and 1 base, leaving 8 bases between them. The CDR3 holds 15 amino acids from the cysteine to the phenylalanine. The sequence is cut down to CDR3 DNA, 45 bases in frame from base 1.